The rows below give T cell receptor beta chains drawn from one sample of a study of OX40 agonist ivuxolimab in advanced cancers. This table comes from immunoSEQ multiplex PCR, and its TCRdb copy is limited to in-frame clones, with some not included. The sample includes about 35,000 clones, 80% to 85% seen only once; the top ten take 1.5% to 2%. This specimen consisted of CD4+ or CD8+ T cells sorted from blood, obtained in a trial of the OX40 agonist ivuxolimab. All receptors come from an adult with an advanced solid tumor such as melanoma, head and neck, liver or kidney cancer. Each CDR3 is given with its conserved first and last residue. D genes are given only for firm matches. The listing skips clone size in some rows; elsewhere it reads once, few, many or a size class.

d_call,clone_size,v_call,j_call,cdr3_nt,cdr3_aa
-,-,TRBV6-5,TRBJ1-2,TGTGCCAGCAGTTACTCCCAGGGGCAGGGTGGCTACACCTTC,CASSYSQGQGGYTF
-,-,TRBV7-9,TRBJ2-6,TGTGCCAGCAGCTTACTCTGGGCCAACGTCCTGACTTTC,CASSLLWANVLTF
-,-,TRBV11-2,TRBJ1-3,TGTGCCAGCAGCCCCCTCGAACACCGGAGCTCTGGAAACACCATATATTTT,CASSPLEHRSSGNTIYF
-,-,TRBV10-3,TRBJ2-5,TGTGCCATCAGTGTGCAGAGCCAAGAGACCCAGTACTTC,CAISVQSQETQYF
TRBD1,-,TRBV30,TRBJ1-2,TGTGCCTGGATAGAAGGACGTTACAGGGGATATGGCTACACCTTC,CAWIEGRYRGYGYTF
-,-,TRBV7-9,TRBJ2-1,TGTGCCAGCAGCTTAGGGCAGGGTGGGTATGAGCAGTTCTTC,CASSLGQGGYEQFF
-,few,TRBV2,TRBJ1-2,TGTGCCAGCAGGACGACAGGTTATGGCTACACCTTC,CASRTTGYGYTF
-,-,TRBV7-8,TRBJ2-4,TGTGCCAGCAGCTTAGAGGGGGTCTCCACACTTCAGTACTTC,CASSLEGVSTLQYF
TRBD2,-,TRBV30,TRBJ2-7,TGTGCCCTAAAGAGAGATGGACTAGCGGGACGCCGTCGTCTGGACGAGCAGTACTTC,CALKRDGLAGRRRLDEQYF
TRBD1,-,TRBV27,TRBJ1-5,TGTGCCAGCAGACTTACAGGGGCTTATCAGCCCCAGCATTTT,CASRLTGAYQPQHF
-,-,TRBV6-5,TRBJ2-3,TGTGCCAGCAGTAGACCGGGGGTCACGCCAGATACGCAGTATTTT,CASSRPGVTPDTQYF
TRBD2,-,TRBV5-1,TRBJ2-3,TGCGCCAGCAGCTTTGGCGGGGGGCTTTCCGGCGCAGATACGCAGTATTTT,CASSFGGGLSGADTQYF
TRBD2,-,TRBV29-1,TRBJ2-3,TGCAGCGTTAGCGGGAGATCTACAGATACGCAGTATTTT,CSVSGRSTDTQYF
-,-,TRBV6-5,TRBJ1-1,TGTGCCAGCAGTTACAGGGGAAACACTGAAGCTTTCTTT,CASSYRGNTEAFF
-,once,TRBV12-5,TRBJ1-2,TGTGCTAGTGGTTTGCGGGAGAACTATGGCTACACCTTC,CASGLRENYGYTF
TRBD2,-,TRBV6-1,TRBJ2-5,TGTGCCAGCAGCCCTGGACTAGCGGAGACCCAGTACTTC,CASSPGLAETQYF
-,-,TRBV27,TRBJ1-1,TGTGCCAGCAGTCTACGGGGAAACACTGAAGCTTTCTTT,CASSLRGNTEAFF
TRBD2,-,TRBV5-4,TRBJ2-3,TGTGCCAGCAGCTTGGTTGGGACTAGCGGGGGGGAGAAGTATTTT,CASSLVGTSGGEKYF
-,-,TRBV2,TRBJ1-5,TGTGCCAGCAGTGAATTGAGTGGCAATCAGCCCCAGCATTTT,CASSELSGNQPQHF
TRBD1,-,TRBV6-6,TRBJ1-2,TGTGCCAGCAGTTACGGGACAGGGAACTATGGCTACACCTTC,CASSYGTGNYGYTF
TRBD1,-,TRBV4-1,TRBJ1-3,TGCGCCAGCAGCCAAGCGGGACAGGGCCGCTCTGGAAACACCATATATTTT,CASSQAGQGRSGNTIYF
TRBD2,-,TRBV15,TRBJ2-1,TGTGCCACCAGCAGAACGAGCGGGGGGGCCGCTGAGCAGTTCTTC,CATSRTSGGAAEQFF
TRBD2,-,TRBV5-1,TRBJ2-5,TGCGCCAGCAGCTCCCTAGCGGGAGTAGAGACCCAGTACTTC,CASSSLAGVETQYF
TRBD2,-,TRBV2,TRBJ2-1,TGTGCCAGCAGTAGTAGCGGGGGGGCTTACAATGAGCAGTTCTTC,CASSSSGGAYNEQFF
-,-,TRBV14,TRBJ2-6,TGTGCCAGCAGCCCAAGTTGGTTGACGGCAGCTGGGGCCAACGTCCTGACTTTC,CASSPSWLTAAGANVLTF
-,-,TRBV19,TRBJ2-1,TGTGCCAGTAGTATAGAGGGGAGGCAGCAGTTCTTC,CASSIEGRQQFF
-,-,TRBV7-2,TRBJ1-1,TGTGCCAGCAGCTTTAGCCTCCGGGGCACTGAAGCTTTCTTT,CASSFSLRGTEAFF
-,-,TRBV10-3,TRBJ2-2,TGTGCCTCTAGTCCCGGAGGGACACGCACCACCGGGGAGCTGTTTTTT,CASSPGGTRTTGELFF
-,once,TRBV20-1,TRBJ2-7,TGCAGTGCTAGAGGTACCGAGCAGTACTTC,CSARGTEQYF
TRBD1,-,TRBV5-1,TRBJ2-5,TGCGCCAGCAGCTTGGCCGTACAGGACAGGGTTTTTGAGACCCAGTACTTC,CASSLAVQDRVFETQYF
-,-,TRBV19,TRBJ2-5,TGTGCCAGTAGTTTTGGGGGGGGCGGAGGCCAAGAGACCCAGTACTTC,CASSFGGGGGQETQYF
TRBD1,-,TRBV6-5,TRBJ2-7,TGTGCCAGCTCACAGGGGGACCTGTCCTACGAGCAGTACTTC,CASSQGDLSYEQYF
TRBD1,-,TRBV7-8,TRBJ2-2,TGTGCCAGCAGCCCTTTACAGGGGGGAACCGGGGAGCTGTTTTTT,CASSPLQGGTGELFF
-,-,TRBV7-9,TRBJ1-2,TGTGCCAGCAGCGCACCACAGGAAGTTAACTATGGCTACACCTTC,CASSAPQEVNYGYTF
TRBD1,-,TRBV30,TRBJ1-1,TGTGCCTGGAGCGTGAGCGGGACAGCGAACACTGAAGCTTTCTTT,CAWSVSGTANTEAFF
-,-,TRBV7-2,TRBJ2-3,TGTGCCAGCAGCTTAGTGGGTAGGGGGGTCGATACGCAGTATTTT,CASSLVGRGVDTQYF
TRBD1,-,TRBV5-4,TRBJ1-6,TGTGCCAGCAGCTGGAGGACAGGGGGCACCTCAAGAGGATCACCCCTCCACTTT,CASSWRTGGTSRGSPLHF
-,-,TRBV18,TRBJ2-5,TGTGCCAGCTCACCACGGCAGAAAGAGACCCAGTACTTC,CASSPRQKETQYF
-,once,TRBV19,TRBJ2-1,TGTGCCAGTAGTATGCCGATAGCGGTGAGTGAGCAGTTCTTC,CASSMPIAVSEQFF
-,-,TRBV7-3,TRBJ2-7,TGTGCCAGCAGCTTAGCAGTCCAGACCTACGAGCAGTACTTC,CASSLAVQTYEQYF
-,few,TRBV6-1,TRBJ2-2,TGTGCCAGCATTAAGGGGGGTGATATCACCGGGGAGCTGTTTTTT,CASIKGGDITGELFF
TRBD2,-,TRBV7-8,TRBJ2-7,TGTGCCAGCAGCCCTTCACGAAGCGGGAGGGCCGACGGGCAGTACTTC,CASSPSRSGRADGQYF
-,-,TRBV5-8,TRBJ2-5,TGTGCCAGCAAACGGAGGTTCAGGGAAGAGACCCAGTACTTC,CASKRRFREETQYF
-,-,TRBV28,TRBJ2-5,TGTGCCAGCAGCGGCACAGGGTCACAAGAGACCCAGTACTTC,CASSGTGSQETQYF
TRBD2,-,TRBV6-1,TRBJ2-7,TGTGCCAGCACCCGGACTAGTCCCCCTTACGAGCAGTACTTC,CASTRTSPPYEQYF
-,-,TRBV6-1,TRBJ2-5,TGTGCCAGCAGTGAACCGGGAAATATGGAGACCCAGTACTTC,CASSEPGNMETQYF
TRBD1,-,TRBV6-5,TRBJ2-3,TGTGCCAGCAGTTTCCGGGACAGCCGAGATACGCAGTATTTT,CASSFRDSRDTQYF